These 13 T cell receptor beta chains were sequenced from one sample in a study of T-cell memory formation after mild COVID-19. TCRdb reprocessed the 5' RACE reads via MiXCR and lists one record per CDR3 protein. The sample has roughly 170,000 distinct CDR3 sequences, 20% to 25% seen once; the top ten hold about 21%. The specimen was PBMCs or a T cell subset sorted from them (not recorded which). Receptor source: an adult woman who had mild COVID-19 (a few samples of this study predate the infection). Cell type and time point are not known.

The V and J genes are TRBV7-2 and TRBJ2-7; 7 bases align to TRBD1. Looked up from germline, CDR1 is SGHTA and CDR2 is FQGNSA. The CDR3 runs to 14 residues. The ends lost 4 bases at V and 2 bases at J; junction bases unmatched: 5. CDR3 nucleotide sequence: TGTGCCAGCAGCTCCTGGGGGACAGCCTACGAGCAGTACTTC. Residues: CASSSWGTAYEQYF.

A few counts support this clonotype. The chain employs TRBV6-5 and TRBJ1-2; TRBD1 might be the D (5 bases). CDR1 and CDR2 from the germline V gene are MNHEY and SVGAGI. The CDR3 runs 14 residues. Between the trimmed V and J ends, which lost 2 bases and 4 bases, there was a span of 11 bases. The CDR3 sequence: CASSYEGAGYGYTF. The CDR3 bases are TGTGCCAGCAGTTACGAAGGGGCTGGCTATGGCTACACCTTC.

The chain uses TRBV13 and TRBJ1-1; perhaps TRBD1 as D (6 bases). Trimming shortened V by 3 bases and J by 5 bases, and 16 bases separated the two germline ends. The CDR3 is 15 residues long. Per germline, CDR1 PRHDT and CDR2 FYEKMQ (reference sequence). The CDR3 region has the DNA TGTGCCAGCAGCTTCCAGGGGTGGGAGGGGACTGAAGCTTTCTTT. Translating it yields CASSFQGWEGTEAFF.

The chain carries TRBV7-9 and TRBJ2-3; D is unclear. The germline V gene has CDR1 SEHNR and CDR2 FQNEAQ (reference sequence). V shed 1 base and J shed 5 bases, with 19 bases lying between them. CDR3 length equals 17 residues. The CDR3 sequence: CASSLGPRPQPQDTQYF. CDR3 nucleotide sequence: TGTGCCAGCAGCTTAGGACCTAGACCGCAGCCCCAAGATACGCAGTATTTT.

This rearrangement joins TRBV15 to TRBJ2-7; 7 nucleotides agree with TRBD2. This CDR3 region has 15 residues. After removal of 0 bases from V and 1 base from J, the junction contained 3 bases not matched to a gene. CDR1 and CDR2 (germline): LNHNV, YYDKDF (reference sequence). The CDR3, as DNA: TGTGCCACCAGCAGAGACGGGGAGGGATCCTACGAGCAGTACTTC. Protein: CATSRDGEGSYEQYF.

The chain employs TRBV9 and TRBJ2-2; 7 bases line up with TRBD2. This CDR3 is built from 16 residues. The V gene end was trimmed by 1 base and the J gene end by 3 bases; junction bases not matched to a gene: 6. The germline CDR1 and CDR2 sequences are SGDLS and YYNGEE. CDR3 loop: CASSVPRLADTGELFF. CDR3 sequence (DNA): TGTGCCAGCAGCGTACCGCGTCTAGCGGACACCGGGGAGCTGTTTTTT.

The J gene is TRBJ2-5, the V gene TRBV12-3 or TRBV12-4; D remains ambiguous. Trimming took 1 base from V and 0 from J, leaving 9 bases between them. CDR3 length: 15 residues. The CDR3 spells CASSLGSAYQETQYF. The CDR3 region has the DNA TGTGCCAGCAGTTTAGGGTCCGCGTACCAAGAGACCCAGTACTTC.

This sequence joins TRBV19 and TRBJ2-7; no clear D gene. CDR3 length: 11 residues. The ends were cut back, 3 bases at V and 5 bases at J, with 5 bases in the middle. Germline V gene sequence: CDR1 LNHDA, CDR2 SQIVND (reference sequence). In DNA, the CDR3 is TGTGCCAGTAGTATCCGTGACGAGCAGTACTTC. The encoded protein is CASSIRDEQYF.

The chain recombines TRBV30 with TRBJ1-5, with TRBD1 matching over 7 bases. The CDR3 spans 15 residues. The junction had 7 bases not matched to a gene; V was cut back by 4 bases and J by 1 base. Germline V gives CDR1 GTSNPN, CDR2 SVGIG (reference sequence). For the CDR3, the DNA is TGTGCCTGGAACGAGAGAGGGGGCAGCAATCAGCCCCAGCATTTT. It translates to CAWNERGGSNQPQHF.

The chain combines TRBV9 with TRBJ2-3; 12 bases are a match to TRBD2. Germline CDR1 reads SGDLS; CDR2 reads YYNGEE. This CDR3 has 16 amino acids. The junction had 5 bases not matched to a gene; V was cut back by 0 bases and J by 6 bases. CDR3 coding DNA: TGTGCCAGCAGCGTAGCTAGCGGGGGGGGCTGGGATACGCAGTATTTT. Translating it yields CASSVASGGGWDTQYF.

In DNA form, the CDR3 reads TGTGCCAGCAGGAGCGCGTATAGCGGCACTTTATCAAATGAGCAGTTCTTC. Amino acid sequence: CASRSAYSGTLSNEQFF. V gene TRBV7-9 combines with J gene TRBJ2-1, with D possibly being TRBD2 (6 bases). Trimming cost V 6 bases and J 7 bases, with 25 bases left between them. The CDR3 has 17 amino acids. Germline V gene lookup returns CDR1 SEHNR and CDR2 FQNEAQ (reference sequence).

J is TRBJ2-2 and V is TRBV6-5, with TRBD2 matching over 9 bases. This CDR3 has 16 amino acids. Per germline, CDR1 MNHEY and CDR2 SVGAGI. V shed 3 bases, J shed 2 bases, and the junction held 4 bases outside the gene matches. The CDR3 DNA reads TGTGCCAGCAGTTATAGCCTAGCGGGAAACACCGGGGAGCTGTTTTTT. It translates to CASSYSLAGNTGELFF.

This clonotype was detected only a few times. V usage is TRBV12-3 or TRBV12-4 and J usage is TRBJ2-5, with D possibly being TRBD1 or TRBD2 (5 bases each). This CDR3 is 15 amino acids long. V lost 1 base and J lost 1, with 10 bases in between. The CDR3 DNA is TGTGCCAGCAGTTTAGTTCTGGGGACCCAAGAGACCCAGTACTTC. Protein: CASSLVLGTQETQYF.